The 3 T cell receptor beta chains listed next were all sequenced from one sample in a study of blood T cell repertoires in COVID-19. Sequencing was performed with immunoSEQ multiplex PCR; in TCRdb, only in-frame clones are kept and a portion is missing. The sample yields 250,000 to 300,000 clones, 88% seen once. The sequenced sample consisted of peripheral blood. These receptor sequences come from a woman aged 70-85 years with COVID-19, enrolled during active disease.

The rearrangement links TRBV19 to TRBJ1-4; 10 bases agree with TRBD1. Germline CDR1 and CDR2: LNHDA and SQIVND (reference sequence). The CDR3 contains 13 residues. Trimming cost V 9 bases and J 6 bases; bases outside gene matches: 4. Here the CDR3 reads CASRTGGYEKLFF. CDR3 DNA sequence: TGTGCCAGCCGGACAGGGGGTTATGAAAAACTGTTTTTT. The variable domain in full, completed from reference TRBV19 and TRBJ1-4, reads DGGITQSPKYLFRKEGQNVTLSCEQNLNHDAMYWYRQDPGQGLRLIYYSQIVNDFQKGDIAEGYSVSREKKESFPLTVTSAQKNPTAFYLCASRTGGYEKLFFGSGTQLSVL.

The chain uses TRBV4-3 and TRBJ2-1; 9 bases fit TRBD2. Trimming took 2 bases from V and 13 from J; bases not matched to a gene: 6. Germline CDR1 LGHNA, CDR2 YSLEER. The CDR3 runs 13 residues. CDR3 protein: CASSQFRREGQFF. In DNA, the CDR3 is TGCGCCAGCAGCCAATTTCGGCGGGAGGGCCAGTTCTTC.

The chain is built from TRBV19 and TRBJ1-1; 9 nucleotides align to TRBD1. CDR1 and CDR2 (germline): LNHDA, SQIVND (reference sequence). This CDR3 has 15 residues. Trimming removed 5 bases from V and 0 bases from J; junction bases left unmatched: 4. In nucleotides, the CDR3 is TGTGCCAGTAGTCCACGGACAGGGGTGAACACTGAAGCTTTCTTT. Translating it yields CASSPRTGVNTEAFF.